The clone carrying this TCR beta chain was observed once. Method: immunoSEQ multiplex PCR; TCRdb's copy keeps in-frame clones and lacks some. The sample holds about 660,000 clones; approximately 87% are singletons and the top ten take 0.009% to 0.0095%. The junction had 6 bases not matched to a gene; V was cut back by 3 bases and J by 2 bases. The CDR3 consists of 16 residues. CDR1 and CDR2 from the germline V gene are KGHSH and LQKENI. The data derive from a study of shared T cell receptors in the human thymus. This sample also belongs to another study, concerning human thymus T cells. That source notes: Healthy Finnish infants undergoing corrective surgery for congenital heart defects were the donors. Thymic samples were excised during corrective heart operations.

Sequencing was carried out using thymocytes. The chain is built from TRBV18 and TRBJ2-7; 11 nucleotides align to TRBD2. The receptor's source is a boy under two years old with a congenital heart defect. The CDR3 loop is CASSPLGTSGTYEQYF. The CDR3 DNA sequence: TGTGCCAGCTCACCTCTCGGGACTAGCGGAACCTACGAGCAGTACTTC.